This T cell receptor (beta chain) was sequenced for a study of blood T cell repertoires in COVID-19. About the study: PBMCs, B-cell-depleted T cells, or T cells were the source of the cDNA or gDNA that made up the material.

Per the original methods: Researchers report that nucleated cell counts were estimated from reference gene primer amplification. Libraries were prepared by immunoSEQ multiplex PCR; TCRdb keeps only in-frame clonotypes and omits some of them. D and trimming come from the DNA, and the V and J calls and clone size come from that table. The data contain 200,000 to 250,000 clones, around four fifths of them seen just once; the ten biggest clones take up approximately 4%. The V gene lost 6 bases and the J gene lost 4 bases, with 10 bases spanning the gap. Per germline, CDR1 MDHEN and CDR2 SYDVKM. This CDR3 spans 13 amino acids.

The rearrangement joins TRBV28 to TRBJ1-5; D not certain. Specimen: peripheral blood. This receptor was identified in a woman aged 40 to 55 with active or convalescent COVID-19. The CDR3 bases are TGTGCCAGCAGCCATACGGGAAATCAGCCCCAGCATTTT. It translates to CASSHTGNQPQHF.